This note documents a single T cell receptor beta chain sequence. The data are from a study of blood T cell repertoires in COVID-19. With V trimmed by 1 base and J by 5 bases, 0 bases remained unmatched. The CDR3 is made up of 15 amino acids. Germline values: CDR1 LGHNA, CDR2 YNFKEQ. TCRdb's table, derived via immunoSEQ multiplex PCR, lists solely in-frame clones and lacks some. The table lists about 370,000 clones, 80% to 90% of them singletons. This receptor was obtained from a man younger than 30 who had recovered from COVID-19. Source material: PBMCs or T cells enriched from blood (not recorded which). This rearrangement joins TRBV4-2 to TRBJ2-5, with 14 bases matching TRBD2. The CDR3: CASSQGTSGRETQYF. Here the CDR3 DNA reads TGTGCCAGCAGCCAAGGGACTAGCGGGAGGGAGACCCAGTACTTC.